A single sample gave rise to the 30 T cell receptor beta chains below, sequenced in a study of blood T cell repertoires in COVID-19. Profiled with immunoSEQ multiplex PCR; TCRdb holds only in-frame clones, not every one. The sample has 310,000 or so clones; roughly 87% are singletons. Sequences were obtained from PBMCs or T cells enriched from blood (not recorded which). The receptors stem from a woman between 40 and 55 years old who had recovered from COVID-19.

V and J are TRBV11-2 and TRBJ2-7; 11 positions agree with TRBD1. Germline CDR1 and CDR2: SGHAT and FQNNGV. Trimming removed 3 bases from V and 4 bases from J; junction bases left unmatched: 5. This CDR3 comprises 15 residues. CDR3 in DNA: TGTGCCAGCAGCTTGAGGGGACAGGGGGTGTACGAGCAGTACTTC. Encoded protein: CASSLRGQGVYEQYF.

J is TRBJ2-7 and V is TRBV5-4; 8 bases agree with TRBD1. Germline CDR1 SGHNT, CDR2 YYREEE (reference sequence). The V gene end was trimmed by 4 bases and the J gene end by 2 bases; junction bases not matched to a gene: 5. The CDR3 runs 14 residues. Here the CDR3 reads CASSTGTGTYEQYF. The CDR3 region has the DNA TGTGCCAGCAGCACCGGGACAGGCACCTACGAGCAGTACTTC. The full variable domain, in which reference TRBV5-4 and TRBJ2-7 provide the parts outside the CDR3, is ETGVTQSPTHLIKTRGQQVTLRCSSQSGHNTVSWYQQALGQGPQFIFQYYREEENGRGNFPPRFSGLQFPNYSSELNVNALELDDSALYLCASSTGTGTYEQYFGPGTRLTVT.

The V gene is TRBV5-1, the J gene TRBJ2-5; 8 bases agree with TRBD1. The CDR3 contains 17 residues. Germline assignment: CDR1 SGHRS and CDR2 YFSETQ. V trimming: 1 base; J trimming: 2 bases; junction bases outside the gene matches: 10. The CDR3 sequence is CASSLFPGTGNQETQYF. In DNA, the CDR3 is TGCGCCAGCAGCTTGTTCCCCGGGACAGGCAATCAAGAGACCCAGTACTTC.

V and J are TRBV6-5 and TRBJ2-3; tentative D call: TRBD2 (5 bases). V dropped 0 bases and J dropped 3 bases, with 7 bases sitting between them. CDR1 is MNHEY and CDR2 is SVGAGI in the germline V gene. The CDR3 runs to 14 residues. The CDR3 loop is CASSYSPGTDTQYF. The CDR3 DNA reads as TGTGCCAGCAGTTACTCGCCGGGGACAGATACGCAGTATTTT.

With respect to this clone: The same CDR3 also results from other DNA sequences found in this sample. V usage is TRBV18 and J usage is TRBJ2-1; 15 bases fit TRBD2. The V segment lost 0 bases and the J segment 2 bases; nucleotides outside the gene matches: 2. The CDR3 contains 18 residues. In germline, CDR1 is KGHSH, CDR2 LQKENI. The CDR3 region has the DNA TGTGCCAGCTCACCACCTGGACTAGCGGGAGGGCCCTACAATGAGCAGTTCTTC. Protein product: CASSPPGLAGGPYNEQFF.

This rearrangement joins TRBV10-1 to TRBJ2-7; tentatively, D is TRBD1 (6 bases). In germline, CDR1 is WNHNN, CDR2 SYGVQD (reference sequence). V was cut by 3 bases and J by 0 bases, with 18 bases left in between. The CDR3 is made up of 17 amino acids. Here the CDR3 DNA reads TGCGCCAGCAGTGAACCCTCCCCCCAGGGGAGCTCCTACGAGCAGTACTTC. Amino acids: CASSEPSPQGSSYEQYF.

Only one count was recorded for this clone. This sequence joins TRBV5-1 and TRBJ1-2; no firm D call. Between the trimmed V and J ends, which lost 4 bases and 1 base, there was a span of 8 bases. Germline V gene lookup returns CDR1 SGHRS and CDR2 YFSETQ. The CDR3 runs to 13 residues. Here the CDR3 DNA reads TGCGCCAGCAGCGAAGCCCTTAACTATGGCTACACCTTC. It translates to CASSEALNYGYTF.

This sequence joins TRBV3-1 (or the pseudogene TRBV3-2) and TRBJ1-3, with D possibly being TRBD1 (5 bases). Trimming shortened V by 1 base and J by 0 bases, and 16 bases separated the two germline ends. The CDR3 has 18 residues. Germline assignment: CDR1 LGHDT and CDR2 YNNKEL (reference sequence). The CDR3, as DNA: TGTGCCAGCAGCCAAGTAGGGGCCTTCTTGGGCTCTGGAAACACCATATATTTT. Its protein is CASSQVGAFLGSGNTIYF.

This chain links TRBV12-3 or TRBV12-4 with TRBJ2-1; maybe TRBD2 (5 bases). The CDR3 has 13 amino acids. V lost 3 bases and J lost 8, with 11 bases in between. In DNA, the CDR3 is TGTGCCAGCAGTTTGCTAGGGCGGGATGAGCAGTTCTTC. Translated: CASSLLGRDEQFF.

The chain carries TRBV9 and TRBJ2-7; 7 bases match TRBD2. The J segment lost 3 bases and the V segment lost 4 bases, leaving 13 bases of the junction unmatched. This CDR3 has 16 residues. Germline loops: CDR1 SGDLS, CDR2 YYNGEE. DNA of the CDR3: TGTGCCAGCAGCTCAGGGCCCTCGGGACTAAGCTACGAGCAGTACTTC. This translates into CASSSGPSGLSYEQYF.

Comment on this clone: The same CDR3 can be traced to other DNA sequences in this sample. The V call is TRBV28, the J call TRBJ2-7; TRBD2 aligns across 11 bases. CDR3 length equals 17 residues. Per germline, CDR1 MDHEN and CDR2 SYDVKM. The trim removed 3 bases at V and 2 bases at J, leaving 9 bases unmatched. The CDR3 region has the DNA TGTGCCAGCAGTTTGGGCCTAGCGGGAGGACTGACCTACGAGCAGTACTTC. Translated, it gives CASSLGLAGGLTYEQYF.

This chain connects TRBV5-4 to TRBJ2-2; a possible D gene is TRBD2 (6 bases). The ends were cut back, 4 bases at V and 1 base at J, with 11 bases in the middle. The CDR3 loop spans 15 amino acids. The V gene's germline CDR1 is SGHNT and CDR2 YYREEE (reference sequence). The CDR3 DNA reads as TGTGCCAGCAGCGCCGGAGGGTGGAACACCGGGGAGCTGTTTTTT. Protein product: CASSAGGWNTGELFF.

In DNA, the CDR3 is TGTGCCAGCACCCCATTCGGCACAGGGGCCGGAAACACCATATATTTT. The encoded protein is CASTPFGTGAGNTIYF. The chain uses TRBV6-2 or TRBV6-3 and TRBJ1-3, with 7 nucleotides matching TRBD1. Germline V gene sequence: CDR1 MNHEY, CDR2 SVGEGT. V dropped 7 bases and J dropped 4; count of bases not matched to a gene: 13. The CDR3 is 16 amino acids.

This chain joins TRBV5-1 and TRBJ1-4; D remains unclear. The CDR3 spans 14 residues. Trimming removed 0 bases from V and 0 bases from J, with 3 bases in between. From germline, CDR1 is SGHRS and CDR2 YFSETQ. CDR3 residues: CASSLGATNEKLFF. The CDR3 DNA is TGCGCCAGCAGCTTGGGAGCAACTAATGAAAAACTGTTTTTT. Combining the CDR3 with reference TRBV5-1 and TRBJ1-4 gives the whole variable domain KAGVTQTPRYLIKTRGQQVTLSCSPISGHRSVSWYQQTPGQGLQFLFEYFSETQRNKGNFPGRFSGRQFSNSRSEMNVSTLELGDSALYLCASSLGATNEKLFFGSGTQLSVL.

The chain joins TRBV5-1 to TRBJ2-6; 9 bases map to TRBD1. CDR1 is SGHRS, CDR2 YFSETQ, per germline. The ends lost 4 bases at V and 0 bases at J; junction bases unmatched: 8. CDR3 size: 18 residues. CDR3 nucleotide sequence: TGCGCCAGCAGCACCGGGGACAGGGCGGGCTCTGGGGCCAACGTCCTGACTTTC. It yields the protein CASSTGDRAGSGANVLTF. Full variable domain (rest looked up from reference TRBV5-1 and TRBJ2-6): KAGVTQTPRYLIKTRGQQVTLSCSPISGHRSVSWYQQTPGQGLQFLFEYFSETQRNKGNFPGRFSGRQFSNSRSEMNVSTLELGDSALYLCASSTGDRAGSGANVLTFGAGSRLTVL.

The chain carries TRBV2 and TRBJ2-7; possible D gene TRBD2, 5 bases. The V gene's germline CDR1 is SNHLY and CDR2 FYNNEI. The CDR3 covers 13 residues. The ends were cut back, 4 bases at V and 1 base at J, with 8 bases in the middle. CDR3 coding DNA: TGTGCCAGCAGTGGTGGGAGATCCTACGAGCAGTACTTC. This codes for CASSGGRSYEQYF.

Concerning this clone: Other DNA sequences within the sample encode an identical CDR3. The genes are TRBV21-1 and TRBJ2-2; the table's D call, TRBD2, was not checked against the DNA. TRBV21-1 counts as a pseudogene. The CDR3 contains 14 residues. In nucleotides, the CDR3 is TGTGCCAGCAGCAAGGAGGGGTGCACCGGGGAGCTGTTTTTT. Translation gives CASSKEGCTGELFF.

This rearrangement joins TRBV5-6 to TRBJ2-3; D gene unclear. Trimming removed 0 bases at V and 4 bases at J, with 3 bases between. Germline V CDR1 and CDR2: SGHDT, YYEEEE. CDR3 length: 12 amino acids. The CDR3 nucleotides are TGTGCCAGCAGCTTGGGCGCAGATACGCAGTATTTT. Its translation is CASSLGADTQYF.

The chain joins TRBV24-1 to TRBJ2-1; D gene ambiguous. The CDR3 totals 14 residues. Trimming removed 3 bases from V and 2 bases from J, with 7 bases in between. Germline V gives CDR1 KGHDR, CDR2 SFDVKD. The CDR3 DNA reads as TGTGCCACCAGTGATACTGTAACCTACAATGAGCAGTTCTTC. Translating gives CATSDTVTYNEQFF.

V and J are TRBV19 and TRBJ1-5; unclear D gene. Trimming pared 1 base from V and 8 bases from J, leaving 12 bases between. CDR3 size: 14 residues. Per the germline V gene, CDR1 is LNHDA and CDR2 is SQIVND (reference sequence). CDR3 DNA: TGTGCCAGTAGTATAGGGCCCAAAGCGGAGCCCCAGCATTTT. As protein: CASSIGPKAEPQHF. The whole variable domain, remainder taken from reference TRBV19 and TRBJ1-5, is DGGITQSPKYLFRKEGQNVTLSCEQNLNHDAMYWYRQDPGQGLRLIYYSQIVNDFQKGDIAEGYSVSREKKESFPLTVTSAQKNPTAFYLCASSIGPKAEPQHFGDGTRLSIL.

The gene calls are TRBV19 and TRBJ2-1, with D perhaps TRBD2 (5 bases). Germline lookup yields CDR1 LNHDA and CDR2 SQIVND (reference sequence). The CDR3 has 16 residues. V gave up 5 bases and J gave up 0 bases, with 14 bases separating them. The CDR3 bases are TGTGCCAGTAGTGATAGCGTGTGGAGCTCCTACAATGAGCAGTTCTTC. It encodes CASSDSVWSSYNEQFF.

The CDR3 loop is CASSRGQTYNEQFF. The CDR3 coding sequence is TGTGCCAGCAGCCGCGGGCAAACCTACAATGAGCAGTTCTTC. This chain connects TRBV11-1 to TRBJ2-1, with TRBD2 as a possible D gene (5 bases). The germline gives CDR1 SGHAT, CDR2 FQDESV (reference sequence). The CDR3 loop spans 14 amino acids. Trimming pared 5 bases from V and 2 bases from J, leaving 10 bases between.

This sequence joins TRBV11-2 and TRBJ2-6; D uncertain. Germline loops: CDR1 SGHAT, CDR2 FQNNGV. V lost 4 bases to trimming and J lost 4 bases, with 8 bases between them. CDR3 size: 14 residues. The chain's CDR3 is CASSYLRGANVLTF. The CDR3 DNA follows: TGTGCCAGCAGCTACTTACGGGGGGCCAACGTCCTGACTTTC.

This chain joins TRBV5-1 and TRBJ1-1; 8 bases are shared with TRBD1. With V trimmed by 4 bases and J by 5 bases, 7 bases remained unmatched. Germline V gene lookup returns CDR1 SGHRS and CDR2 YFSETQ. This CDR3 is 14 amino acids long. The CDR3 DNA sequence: TGCGCCAGCAGCCCTAGACAGGGGTTGACTGAAGCTTTCTTT. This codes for CASSPRQGLTEAFF.

CDR3 bases: TGTGCCAGCAGCGGGACTAGCGGGAGAATTAGGAACAATGAGCAGTTCTTC. It codes for CASSGTSGRIRNNEQFF. The genes are TRBV9 and TRBJ2-1; 13 positions match TRBD2. Germline V lookup: CDR1 SGDLS, CDR2 YYNGEE. Trimming cost V 3 bases and J 5 bases; bases outside gene matches: 8. The CDR3 spans 17 residues. Full variable domain (outside the CDR3, taken from reference TRBV9 and TRBJ2-1): DSGVTQTPKHLITATGQRVTLRCSPRSGDLSVYWYQQSLDQGLQFLIQYYNGEERAKGNILERFSAQQFPDLHSELNLSSLELGDSALYFCASSGTSGRIRNNEQFFGPGTRLTVL.

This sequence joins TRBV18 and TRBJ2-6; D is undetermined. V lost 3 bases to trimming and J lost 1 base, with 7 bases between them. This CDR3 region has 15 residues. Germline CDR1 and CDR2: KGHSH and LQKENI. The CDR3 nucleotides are TGTGCCAGCTCACCGTTAGCTTCTGGGGCCAACGTCCTGACTTTC. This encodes CASSPLASGANVLTF.

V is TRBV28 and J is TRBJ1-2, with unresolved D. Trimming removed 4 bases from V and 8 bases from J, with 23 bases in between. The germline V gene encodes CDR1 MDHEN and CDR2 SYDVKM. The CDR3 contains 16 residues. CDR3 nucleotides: TGTGCCAGCAGTTCGCCGTACCGTCTAAGGACTTTGGGCTACACCTTC. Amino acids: CASSSPYRLRTLGYTF.

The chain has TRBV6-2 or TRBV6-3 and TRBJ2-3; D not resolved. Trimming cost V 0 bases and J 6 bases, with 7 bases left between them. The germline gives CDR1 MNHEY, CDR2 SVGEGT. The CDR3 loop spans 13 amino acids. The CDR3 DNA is TGTGCCAGCAGTTACTCGGCCGGGGATACGCAGTATTTT. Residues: CASSYSAGDTQYF.

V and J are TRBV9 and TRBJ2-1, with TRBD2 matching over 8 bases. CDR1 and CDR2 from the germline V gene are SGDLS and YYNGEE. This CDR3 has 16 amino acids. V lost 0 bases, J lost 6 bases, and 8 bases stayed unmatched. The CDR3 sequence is CASSVGSGRVINEQFF. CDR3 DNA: TGTGCCAGCAGCGTAGGGAGCGGGAGAGTAATCAATGAGCAGTTCTTC.

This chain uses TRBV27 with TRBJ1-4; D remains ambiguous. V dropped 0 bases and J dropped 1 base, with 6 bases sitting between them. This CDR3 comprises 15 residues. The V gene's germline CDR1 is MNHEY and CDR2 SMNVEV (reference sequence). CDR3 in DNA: TGTGCCAGCAGTTTATCGCGCGAAACTAATGAAAAACTGTTTTTT. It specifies CASSLSRETNEKLFF. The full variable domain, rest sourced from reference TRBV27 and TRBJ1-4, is EAQVTQNPRYLITVTGKKLTVTCSQNMNHEYMSWYRQDPGLGLRQIYYSMNVEVTDKGDVPEGYKVSRKEKRNFPLILESPSPNQTSLYFCASSLSRETNEKLFFGSGTQLSVL.